The rows below give T cell receptor beta chains drawn from one sample of a study of cytomegalovirus exposure and HLA in healthy donors. Data came from immunoSEQ multiplex PCR; TCRdb stores just in-frame clones and leaves some out. Of approximately 210,000 clones listed, around 88% are singletons. Sequencing input: PBMCs. The receptor set was obtained from a young woman in good health and CMV-seronegative. The CDR3 runs from the conserved cysteine through the conserved F or W. The D gene is left open where the match is weak. Some rows have no size entry. The others give once, few or many, or a class for an expanded clone.

size	V	D	J	CDR3	DNA
.	TRBV20-1	.	TRBJ1-1	CSAEGVAAAFF	TGCAGTGCTGAAGGAGTCGCAGCGGCTTTCTTT
.	TRBV18	TRBD1	TRBJ1-3	CASSPLTGGYSGNTIYF	TGTGCCAGCTCACCACTGACAGGGGGCTACTCTGGAAACACCATATATTTT
.	TRBV19	TRBD1	TRBJ2-4	CASSTPGTGVWNIQYF	TGTGCCAGTAGTACACCCGGGACAGGGGTATGGAACATTCAGTACTTC
.	TRBV6-5	TRBD1	TRBJ1-5	CASSPQGAGQPQHF	TGTGCCAGCAGTCCCCAGGGGGCCGGGCAGCCCCAGCATTTT
.	TRBV7-8	.	TRBJ2-3	CASSWRGDTQYF	TGTGCCAGCAGCTGGAGGGGAGATACGCAGTATTTT
once	TRBV29-1	.	TRBJ1-2	CSVETGMPYGYTF	TGCAGCGTTGAAACGGGGATGCCCTATGGCTACACCTTC
.	TRBV25-1	TRBD2	TRBJ2-2	CASSLSGSERTGELFF	TGTGCCAGCAGTCTTAGCGGGAGTGAGAGGACCGGGGAGCTGTTTTTT
.	TRBV7-8	.	TRBJ2-3	CASSLGAETDTQYF	TGTGCCAGCAGCTTGGGCGCTGAAACAGATACGCAGTATTTT
.	TRBV6-5	TRBD1	TRBJ2-7	CASSYSLGTGGEQYF	TGTGCCAGCAGTTACTCCCTCGGGACAGGGGGCGAGCAGTACTTC
.	TRBV28	.	TRBJ2-7	CASSFQGTQTGQYF	TGTGCCAGCAGTTTCCAAGGGACTCAAACTGGGCAGTACTTC
.	TRBV7-9	.	TRBJ2-7	CASSSSSYEQYF	TGTGCCAGCAGTTCCAGCTCCTACGAGCAGTACTTC
.	TRBV28	.	TRBJ2-1	CASSLLEGVYEQFF	TGTGCCAGCAGTTTACTAGAAGGGGTCTATGAGCAGTTCTTC
.	TRBV4-3	.	TRBJ2-3	CASSQEFRGTDTQYF	TGCGCCAGCAGCCAAGAGTTCCGGGGGACAGATACGCAGTATTTT
.	TRBV7-9	TRBD1	TRBJ2-3	CASSSDRGRGDTQYF	TGTGCCAGCAGCTCGGACAGGGGGCGAGGAGATACGCAGTATTTT
once	TRBV2	TRBD1	TRBJ1-1	CASSVGTGYMVTEAFF	TGTGCCAGCAGTGTGGGGACAGGGTATATGGTCACTGAAGCTTTCTTT
.	TRBV7-6	TRBD1	TRBJ2-7	CASSLTQGASYEQYF	TGTGCCAGCAGCCTAACACAGGGGGCTTCCTACGAGCAGTACTTC
.	TRBV2	TRBD1	TRBJ2-1	CASSEDRTLFEQFF	TGTGCCAGCAGTGAGGACAGGACTTTATTTGAGCAGTTCTTC
.	TRBV27	TRBD1	TRBJ1-2	CASSSLTGPGYTF	TGTGCCAGCAGTTCCCTGACAGGGCCAGGCTACACCTTC
.	TRBV6-5	TRBD1	TRBJ2-2	CASSYRTGSNTGELFF	TGTGCCAGCAGTTATAGGACAGGTTCGAACACCGGGGAGCTGTTTTTT
.	TRBV18	TRBD1	TRBJ2-6	CASNRGQANVLTF	TGTGCCAGCAACAGGGGGCAAGCCAACGTCCTGACTTTC
few	TRBV11-3	TRBD2	TRBJ2-1	CASSLGGRVNNEQFF	TGTGCCAGCAGCTTAGGTGGGAGGGTGAACAATGAGCAGTTCTTC
once	TRBV19	.	TRBJ2-7	CASSIQGSSYEQYF	TGTGCCAGTAGTATCCAGGGGAGCTCCTACGAGCAGTACTTC
.	TRBV5-4	TRBD2	TRBJ2-2	CASSLVNRLAGNPGELFF	TGTGCCAGCAGCTTGGTCAACAGACTAGCGGGAAACCCCGGGGAGCTGTTTTTT
.	TRBV27	TRBD2	TRBJ2-3	CASSLLAGVGEDTQYF	TGTGCCAGCAGTCTATTAGCGGGAGTTGGAGAAGATACGCAGTATTTT
.	TRBV11-2	TRBD2	TRBJ2-5	CASSLGTSGSYSETQYF	TGTGCCAGCAGCTTAGGGACTAGCGGGAGCTATTCAGAGACCCAGTACTTC
.	TRBV7-7	TRBD2	TRBJ2-3	CASSSSGRAADTQYF	TGTGCTAGCAGCTCTAGCGGGAGGGCTGCAGATACGCAGTATTTT
.	TRBV6-5	.	TRBJ1-2	CASSSTGPYGYTF	TGTGCCAGCAGTTCCACAGGGCCCTATGGCTACACCTTC
.	TRBV7-2	.	TRBJ2-5	CASRSGVLETQYF	TGTGCCAGCAGGTCAGGGGTTCTGGAGACCCAGTACTTC
.	TRBV10-2	TRBD1	TRBJ1-1	CASRDRLNTEAFF	TGCGCCAGCAGGGACAGGTTGAACACTGAAGCTTTCTTT
.	TRBV4-1	.	TRBJ2-1	CASSQARTRTTQFF	TGCGCCAGCAGCCAAGCCAGAACCAGGACTACGCAGTTCTTC
.	TRBV20-1	.	TRBJ2-7	CSARADEQYF	TGCAGTGCTAGAGCCGACGAGCAGTACTTC
.	TRBV25-1	.	TRBJ2-5	CASSELRQGGETQYF	TGTGCCAGCAGTGAATTGCGGCAGGGAGGAGAGACCCAGTACTTC
.	TRBV7-2	TRBD1	TRBJ2-2	CASSSTGGTGELFF	TGTGCCAGCAGCTCGACAGGGGGCACCGGGGAGCTGTTTTTT
once	TRBV18	TRBD2	TRBJ2-5	CASSPFPSGRAKKTQYF	TGTGCCAGCTCACCATTTCCTAGCGGGAGGGCCAAAAAGACCCAGTACTTC
.	TRBV27	.	TRBJ2-1	CASSFRGRNSEQFF	TGTGCCAGCAGTTTTCGGGGGAGGAACAGTGAGCAGTTCTTC
.	TRBV28	.	TRBJ1-2	CASKNRVGGYTF	TGTGCCAGCAAAAACCGGGTCGGCGGCTACACCTTC